The rows below give T cell receptor beta chains drawn from one sample of a study of cytomegalovirus exposure and HLA in healthy donors. TCRdb keeps only in-frame clones here, not all; method: immunoSEQ multiplex PCR. This table holds 85,000 or so clones. Sequencing used PBMCs. The receptor set was obtained from a woman between 25 and 40 years old in good health and CMV-seronegative. Both conserved end residues are part of each CDR3. The order of the fields is V gene, D gene, J gene, CDR3 DNA, CDR3 protein. A D gene is named only where the DNA matches it firmly.

V gene: TRBV19; D gene: -; J gene: TRBJ1-5; CDR3 DNA: TGTGCCAGTAGTCCTCACAGAGACAATCAGCCCCAGCATTTT; CDR3 protein: CASSPHRDNQPQHF
V gene: TRBV6-5; D gene: TRBD1; J gene: TRBJ1-1; CDR3 DNA: TGTGCCAGCAGGCGAGACCGGGACAGTAGGAGAGAGGCTTTCTTT; CDR3 protein: CASRRDRDSRREAFF
V gene: TRBV5-4; D gene: -; J gene: TRBJ1-1; CDR3 DNA: TGTGCCAGCAGCTTATCAGGGGTTGGCACTGAAGCTTTCTTT; CDR3 protein: CASSLSGVGTEAFF
V gene: TRBV29-1; D gene: TRBD2; J gene: TRBJ2-7; CDR3 DNA: TGCAGCGTTGGTGAAGGACTAGCAGCCTACGAGCAGTACTTC; CDR3 protein: CSVGEGLAAYEQYF
V gene: TRBV18; D gene: -; J gene: TRBJ2-1; CDR3 DNA: TGTGCCAGCTCACTAGATAGCGGCGGTGAGCAGTTCTTC; CDR3 protein: CASSLDSGGEQFF
V gene: TRBV7-9; D gene: -; J gene: TRBJ2-1; CDR3 DNA: TGTGCCAGCAGCTTAGTCGGGTCAGAGCAGTTCTTC; CDR3 protein: CASSLVGSEQFF
V gene: TRBV27; D gene: -; J gene: TRBJ1-2; CDR3 DNA: TGTGCCAGCAGGGACAGATTAGATTTCTATGGCTACACCTTC; CDR3 protein: CASRDRLDFYGYTF
V gene: TRBV6-5; D gene: -; J gene: TRBJ1-1; CDR3 DNA: TGTGCCAGCACTAATCGGGGCAGGGGTAGCACTGAAGCTTTCTTT; CDR3 protein: CASTNRGRGSTEAFF
V gene: TRBV7-4; D gene: -; J gene: TRBJ1-2; CDR3 DNA: TGTGCCAGCAGCTACCCCGAGGGACTCCTGAACTATGGCTACACCTTC; CDR3 protein: CASSYPEGLLNYGYTF
V gene: TRBV6-1; D gene: TRBD1; J gene: TRBJ1-3; CDR3 DNA: TGTGCCAGCAGTGAAGACCCGACAGGGAGTGGAAACACCATATATTTT; CDR3 protein: CASSEDPTGSGNTIYF
V gene: TRBV7-9; D gene: -; J gene: TRBJ2-6; CDR3 DNA: TGTGCCAGCAGCTTAGGGGGCAGCTCTGGGGCCAACGTCCTGACTTTC; CDR3 protein: CASSLGGSSGANVLTF
V gene: TRBV4-1; D gene: -; J gene: TRBJ2-1; CDR3 DNA: TGCGCCAGCAGCCAAGCGGCAGGAACCTACAATGAGCAGTTCTTC; CDR3 protein: CASSQAAGTYNEQFF
V gene: TRBV7-9; D gene: -; J gene: TRBJ2-1; CDR3 DNA: TGTGCCAGCAGCGGAAGTGGAGAAAGCTCCTACAATGAGCAGTTCTTC; CDR3 protein: CASSGSGESSYNEQFF
V gene: TRBV30; D gene: TRBD1; J gene: TRBJ1-6; CDR3 DNA: TGTGCCTGGAGGCAGGGGGAATCGAATTCACCCCTCCACTTT; CDR3 protein: CAWRQGESNSPLHF
V gene: TRBV6-6; D gene: TRBD1; J gene: TRBJ2-7; CDR3 DNA: TGTGCCAGCAGTTACGAACAGGGGCGCTTTAACGAGCAGTACTTC; CDR3 protein: CASSYEQGRFNEQYF
V gene: TRBV2; D gene: -; J gene: TRBJ2-7; CDR3 DNA: TGTGCCAGCAGTGAGGGTAGGGCTCGGGGGGAGCAGTACTTC; CDR3 protein: CASSEGRARGEQYF
V gene: TRBV4-1; D gene: TRBD1; J gene: TRBJ2-7; CDR3 DNA: TGCGCCAGCAGCCAGGGTGGACAGGGACCCTACGGTGAGCAGTACTTC; CDR3 protein: CASSQGGQGPYGEQYF
V gene: TRBV30; D gene: -; J gene: TRBJ2-1; CDR3 DNA: TGTGCCGCCTCCAGGGGATACAATGAGCAGTTCTTC; CDR3 protein: CAASRGYNEQFF
V gene: TRBV5-1; D gene: -; J gene: TRBJ1-3; CDR3 DNA: TGCGCCAGCAGCTTGGGTTCAGGGGTCGGAAACACCATATATTTT; CDR3 protein: CASSLGSGVGNTIYF
V gene: TRBV19; D gene: TRBD2; J gene: TRBJ2-1; CDR3 DNA: TGTGCCAGTAGTATAAGATCGAGCGGGGGATTCAGCTCCTACAATGAGCAGTTCTTC; CDR3 protein: CASSIRSSGGFSSYNEQFF
V gene: TRBV7-6; D gene: TRBD1; J gene: TRBJ1-3; CDR3 DNA: TGTGCCAGCAGCGACGGGACAGGTGGAAACACCATATATTTT; CDR3 protein: CASSDGTGGNTIYF
V gene: TRBV18; D gene: -; J gene: TRBJ1-2; CDR3 DNA: TGTGCCAGCTCACCCCTCCGGGAGCCAGGGAACTATGGCTACACCTTC; CDR3 protein: CASSPLREPGNYGYTF
V gene: TRBV7-9; D gene: -; J gene: TRBJ1-2; CDR3 DNA: TGTGCCAGCAGCACTGCAGGGGATCCCTATGGCTACACCTTC; CDR3 protein: CASSTAGDPYGYTF
V gene: TRBV9; D gene: -; J gene: TRBJ2-5; CDR3 DNA: TGTGCCAGCAGCGTAGGGGGCGGTCAAGAGACCCAGTACTTC; CDR3 protein: CASSVGGGQETQYF
V gene: TRBV2; D gene: -; J gene: TRBJ1-6; CDR3 DNA: TGTGCCAGCAGTAAAATCTCACAGACAGGAGATAATTCACCCCTACACTTT; CDR3 protein: CASSKISQTGDNSPLHF
V gene: TRBV4-1; D gene: TRBD2; J gene: TRBJ2-7; CDR3 DNA: TGCGCCAGCAGCCAAGCCGGGACTAGCGGCTACGAGCAGTACTTC; CDR3 protein: CASSQAGTSGYEQYF
V gene: TRBV18; D gene: -; J gene: TRBJ2-7; CDR3 DNA: TGTGCCAGCTCACCTGGCAACTACGAGCAGTACTTC; CDR3 protein: CASSPGNYEQYF
V gene: TRBV6-6; D gene: TRBD1; J gene: TRBJ1-5; CDR3 DNA: TGTGCCAGCAGTCCACGGGACAGGGCAAATCAGCCCCAGCATTTT; CDR3 protein: CASSPRDRANQPQHF
V gene: TRBV5-1; D gene: -; J gene: TRBJ2-5; CDR3 DNA: TGCGCCAGCAGCTTGGTGGGCGCGTCAAATCAAGAGACCCAGTACTTC; CDR3 protein: CASSLVGASNQETQYF
V gene: TRBV29-1; D gene: -; J gene: TRBJ2-3; CDR3 DNA: TGCAGCGTTGTATCTTGGACAGCCACAGATACGCAGTATTTT; CDR3 protein: CSVVSWTATDTQYF
V gene: TRBV2; D gene: TRBD1; J gene: TRBJ2-6; CDR3 DNA: TGTGCCAGCAGTGGGGACAGGCTCGAGATCTCTGGGGCCAACGTCCTGACTTTC; CDR3 protein: CASSGDRLEISGANVLTF
V gene: TRBV29-1; D gene: TRBD1; J gene: TRBJ2-1; CDR3 DNA: TGCAGCGGGCTGGGACAGGGGGCGTACAATGAGCAGTTCTTC; CDR3 protein: CSGLGQGAYNEQFF
V gene: TRBV10-3; D gene: -; J gene: TRBJ1-1; CDR3 DNA: TGTGCCATCAGTGAGTCTAAGACAAACACTGAAGCTTTCTTT; CDR3 protein: CAISESKTNTEAFF
V gene: TRBV30; D gene: -; J gene: TRBJ2-3; CDR3 DNA: TGTGCCTGGAGTGTAAGGGAGCTCACAGATACGCAGTATTTT; CDR3 protein: CAWSVRELTDTQYF
V gene: TRBV19; D gene: -; J gene: TRBJ2-2; CDR3 DNA: TGTGCCAGTAGGGAGGGGAACACCGGGGAGCTGTTTTTT; CDR3 protein: CASREGNTGELFF
V gene: TRBV29-1; D gene: -; J gene: TRBJ1-1; CDR3 DNA: TGCAGCGTTTTATCCGGGAACACTGAAGCTTTCTTT; CDR3 protein: CSVLSGNTEAFF
V gene: TRBV6-4; D gene: TRBD2; J gene: TRBJ2-2; CDR3 DNA: TGTGCCAGCAGTGACAGCGGGACGAGCGGGGAGCTGTTTTTT; CDR3 protein: CASSDSGTSGELFF
V gene: TRBV18; D gene: -; J gene: TRBJ2-5; CDR3 DNA: TGTGCCAGCTCACCAATGACCGCCCGCGGGGAGACCCAGTACTTC; CDR3 protein: CASSPMTARGETQYF
V gene: TRBV28; D gene: TRBD1; J gene: TRBJ1-2; CDR3 DNA: TGTGCCACCAAACAGGGGCTAGACTATGGCTACACCTTC; CDR3 protein: CATKQGLDYGYTF
V gene: TRBV5-1; D gene: -; J gene: TRBJ2-1; CDR3 DNA: TGCGCCAGCAGCTTCGACGGGTCCCAGACCAGTGAGCAGTTCTTC; CDR3 protein: CASSFDGSQTSEQFF